The rows below give T cell receptor beta chains drawn from one sample of a study of cytomegalovirus exposure and HLA in healthy donors. Sequencing was performed with immunoSEQ multiplex PCR; in TCRdb, only in-frame clones are kept and a portion is missing. The profile shows approximately 92,000 clones, around 74% of them singletons. Sequenced input: PBMCs. The receptors here all came from a man in his forties or fifties in good health and CMV-seropositive. Both conserved end residues are part of each CDR3. The D gene is left open where the match is weak. Not all rows give a size; the values are once, few, many and, for expanded clones, a class.

CDR3 DNA: TGTGCCAGCAGTGAGACAGGGATAAGTGGAAACACCATATATTTT; CDR3 protein: CASSETGISGNTIYF; clone size: -; V gene: TRBV6-1; D gene: TRBD1; J gene: TRBJ1-3
CDR3 DNA: TGCGCCAGCAGTCAATCTGGGGACAACTATTCACCCCTCCACTTT; CDR3 protein: CASSQSGDNYSPLHF; clone size: -; V gene: TRBV23-1; D gene: -; J gene: TRBJ1-6
CDR3 DNA: TGTGCCAGCAGCCTAGGGGGTGGCATGTCTATGCCCCAGCATTTT; CDR3 protein: CASSLGGGMSMPQHF; clone size: -; V gene: TRBV5-6; D gene: -; J gene: TRBJ1-5
CDR3 DNA: TGTGCCAGCTCACGTTCCGGCCCAGGTGGGGCCAACGTCCTGACTTTC; CDR3 protein: CASSRSGPGGANVLTF; clone size: -; V gene: TRBV18; D gene: -; J gene: TRBJ2-6
CDR3 DNA: TGTGCCAGCAGCTTGACAGGGAGTGGCTACACCTTC; CDR3 protein: CASSLTGSGYTF; clone size: -; V gene: TRBV11-2; D gene: TRBD1; J gene: TRBJ1-2
CDR3 DNA: TGTGCCAGCAATACACACGTAGCGAATGAAAAACTGTTTTTT; CDR3 protein: CASNTHVANEKLFF; clone size: few; V gene: TRBV6-1; D gene: -; J gene: TRBJ1-4
CDR3 DNA: TGTGCCAGCTCACCACCCGGGACAGGGGTTGTCGGCGAGCAGTACTTC; CDR3 protein: CASSPPGTGVVGEQYF; clone size: -; V gene: TRBV18; D gene: TRBD1; J gene: TRBJ2-7
CDR3 DNA: TGTGCCAGCTCACCCCCGGGACTAGCGGGGGGAGTCACAGATACGCAGTATTTT; CDR3 protein: CASSPPGLAGGVTDTQYF; clone size: -; V gene: TRBV18; D gene: TRBD2; J gene: TRBJ2-3
CDR3 DNA: TGCGCCAGCAGCTTGGGTGGGTTAGCCAATTCACCCCTCCACTTT; CDR3 protein: CASSLGGLANSPLHF; clone size: -; V gene: TRBV5-1; D gene: -; J gene: TRBJ1-6
CDR3 DNA: TGTGCCAGCAGCTTTGCTAGCGGGGGGGTCTCTGAGCAGTTCTTC; CDR3 protein: CASSFASGGVSEQFF; clone size: -; V gene: TRBV7-6; D gene: TRBD2; J gene: TRBJ2-1
CDR3 DNA: TGCGCCAGCAGCCAAGATCCAACAGCTGGAAACACCATATATTTT; CDR3 protein: CASSQDPTAGNTIYF; clone size: -; V gene: TRBV4-3; D gene: -; J gene: TRBJ1-3
CDR3 DNA: TGTGCCAGCAGTAACAGCGGGATGAACACTGAAGCTTTCTTT; CDR3 protein: CASSNSGMNTEAFF; clone size: few; V gene: TRBV5-6; D gene: -; J gene: TRBJ1-1
CDR3 DNA: TGTGCCATCAGCCCCGACAGGAGTAGCAATCAGCCCCAGCATTTT; CDR3 protein: CAISPDRSSNQPQHF; clone size: -; V gene: TRBV10-3; D gene: -; J gene: TRBJ1-5
CDR3 DNA: TGTGCCTGGAGTACGTCCGGGACAGGGTGCGAGCAGTACTTC; CDR3 protein: CAWSTSGTGCEQYF; clone size: -; V gene: TRBV30; D gene: TRBD1; J gene: TRBJ2-7
CDR3 DNA: TGTGCCAGCAGCGACCGGGACAGGAGCACAGATACGCAGTATTTT; CDR3 protein: CASSDRDRSTDTQYF; clone size: -; V gene: TRBV7-2; D gene: TRBD1; J gene: TRBJ2-3
CDR3 DNA: TGTGCCAGCAGTGAAGGGGGGGGCCGGCAGCCCCAGCATTTT; CDR3 protein: CASSEGGGRQPQHF; clone size: -; V gene: TRBV6-1; D gene: -; J gene: TRBJ1-5
CDR3 DNA: TGTGCCAGCAGTTACGAGGCATCATCCTACAATGAGCAGTTCTTC; CDR3 protein: CASSYEASSYNEQFF; clone size: few; V gene: TRBV6-5; D gene: -; J gene: TRBJ2-1
CDR3 DNA: TGCGCCAGCAGCTTGGCCGGGACAGGGGGGACCACTGAAGCTTTCTTT; CDR3 protein: CASSLAGTGGTTEAFF; clone size: -; V gene: TRBV5-1; D gene: TRBD1; J gene: TRBJ1-1
CDR3 DNA: TGTGCCTGGAGTGTACGAGGGGACAGCCGCTACGAGCAGTACTTC; CDR3 protein: CAWSVRGDSRYEQYF; clone size: -; V gene: TRBV30; D gene: TRBD1; J gene: TRBJ2-7
CDR3 DNA: TGTGCCAGCAGCCAAGATATCGGACAGGGTTTGAACGAGCAGTACTTC; CDR3 protein: CASSQDIGQGLNEQYF; clone size: -; V gene: TRBV14; D gene: TRBD1; J gene: TRBJ2-7
CDR3 DNA: TGCGCCAGCAGCCACGCTGACAGGGGGCGAACTGAAGCTTTCTTT; CDR3 protein: CASSHADRGRTEAFF; clone size: few; V gene: TRBV4-3; D gene: TRBD1; J gene: TRBJ1-1
CDR3 DNA: TGTGCTAGTGCGCTTGCAGGGCGTGACATTCAGTACTTC; CDR3 protein: CASALAGRDIQYF; clone size: -; V gene: TRBV12-5; D gene: -; J gene: TRBJ2-4
CDR3 DNA: TGTGCCAGCAGTGCAAGGGACAGTCGGCCAGATACGCAGTATTTT; CDR3 protein: CASSARDSRPDTQYF; clone size: -; V gene: TRBV6-1; D gene: TRBD1; J gene: TRBJ2-3
CDR3 DNA: TGTGCCTGGAGTCCCACGCAGGGGGTGACTGGAAACACCATATATTTT; CDR3 protein: CAWSPTQGVTGNTIYF; clone size: -; V gene: TRBV30; D gene: TRBD1; J gene: TRBJ1-3
CDR3 DNA: TGTGCCAGCATCCTAGCGGGGAGGGAGACCCAGTACTTC; CDR3 protein: CASILAGRETQYF; clone size: -; V gene: TRBV7-9; D gene: TRBD2; J gene: TRBJ2-5
CDR3 DNA: TGTGCCACTATGGGCTCTTGGACCCAGTACTTC; CDR3 protein: CATMGSWTQYF; clone size: -; V gene: TRBV6-1; D gene: -; J gene: TRBJ2-5
CDR3 DNA: TGTGCCAGCAGCTTGGCGGGGTTGTACGAGCAGTACTTC; CDR3 protein: CASSLAGLYEQYF; clone size: -; V gene: TRBV7-2; D gene: -; J gene: TRBJ2-7
CDR3 DNA: TGTGCCAGCAGTCCTCTGGGGGGGATCAATCAGCCCCAGAATTTT; CDR3 protein: CASSPLGGINQPQNF; clone size: -; V gene: TRBV9; D gene: -; J gene: TRBJ1-5
CDR3 DNA: TGTGCCAGCAGCAACCTAGCGGGGGCTTTGGATACGCAGTATTTT; CDR3 protein: CASSNLAGALDTQYF; clone size: -; V gene: TRBV7-6; D gene: TRBD2; J gene: TRBJ2-3
CDR3 DNA: TGCGCCAGCAGGACCGGGACAGGGGAAGATACGCAGTATTTT; CDR3 protein: CASRTGTGEDTQYF; clone size: -; V gene: TRBV5-1; D gene: TRBD1; J gene: TRBJ2-3
CDR3 DNA: TGTGCCTGGAGTGAGACAACAACTAATGAAAAACTGTTTTTT; CDR3 protein: CAWSETTTNEKLFF; clone size: few; V gene: TRBV30; D gene: -; J gene: TRBJ1-4
CDR3 DNA: TGTGCCAGCACATCCGGCGGCAGGGTTTCCTACGAGCAGTACTTC; CDR3 protein: CASTSGGRVSYEQYF; clone size: -; V gene: TRBV2; D gene: -; J gene: TRBJ2-7
CDR3 DNA: TGTGCCAGCTCACCAACCCCAGATAACTATGGCTACACCTTC; CDR3 protein: CASSPTPDNYGYTF; clone size: -; V gene: TRBV18; D gene: -; J gene: TRBJ1-2
CDR3 DNA: TGTGCCATCAGTGAGTCTGTGGGCAGCGGCTCTGGGGCCAACGTCCTGACTTTC; CDR3 protein: CAISESVGSGSGANVLTF; clone size: -; V gene: TRBV10-3; D gene: -; J gene: TRBJ2-6
CDR3 DNA: TGTGCCAGCAGCCAAGACAGGAACTCTGGAAACACCATATATTTT; CDR3 protein: CASSQDRNSGNTIYF; clone size: -; V gene: TRBV4-2; D gene: -; J gene: TRBJ1-3
CDR3 DNA: TGTGCCAGCAATTGTACAGGGGCGAGCTATGGCTACACCTTC; CDR3 protein: CASNCTGASYGYTF; clone size: few; V gene: TRBV27; D gene: TRBD1; J gene: TRBJ1-2
CDR3 DNA: TGTGCCAGTACCGATCGGGAAGTGAACACTAAAGCTTTCTTT; CDR3 protein: CASTDREVNTKAFF; clone size: -; V gene: TRBV19; D gene: -; J gene: TRBJ1-1
CDR3 DNA: TGTGCCTGGAGTATACAGAAAGAGACCCAGTACTTC; CDR3 protein: CAWSIQKETQYF; clone size: -; V gene: TRBV30; D gene: -; J gene: TRBJ2-5
CDR3 DNA: TGCAGCGTCCGAGGGGGTAGGACCGGGGAGCTGTTTTTT; CDR3 protein: CSVRGGRTGELFF; clone size: -; V gene: TRBV29-1; D gene: -; J gene: TRBJ2-2
CDR3 DNA: TGCGCCAGCAGCTTAACAGCGGCGGACCCTCCCTACGAGCAGTACTTC; CDR3 protein: CASSLTAADPPYEQYF; clone size: -; V gene: TRBV4-1; D gene: -; J gene: TRBJ2-7
CDR3 DNA: TGTGCCAGCAGCCCGCCCCGGGACAGAAATTCACCCCTCCACTTT; CDR3 protein: CASSPPRDRNSPLHF; clone size: -; V gene: TRBV7-2; D gene: TRBD1; J gene: TRBJ1-6
CDR3 DNA: TGTGCCAGCAGTGAAGCGGGGGCCCTAGGGTCGAACACTGAAGCTTTCTTT; CDR3 protein: CASSEAGALGSNTEAFF; clone size: -; V gene: TRBV6-1; D gene: -; J gene: TRBJ1-1
CDR3 DNA: TGTGCCTGTCCGCAGGCGGGCGGGGAGCTGTTTTTT; CDR3 protein: CACPQAGGELFF; clone size: few; V gene: TRBV30; D gene: -; J gene: TRBJ2-2
CDR3 DNA: TGTGCCAGCAGCTTGCAGGCGGGGGGCGGTGAAAAACTGTTTTTT; CDR3 protein: CASSLQAGGGEKLFF; clone size: -; V gene: TRBV5-4; D gene: -; J gene: TRBJ1-4